The clone carrying this TCR beta chain was recorded many times. What it binds is not known. The length of the CDR3 is 12 residues. Germline CDR1 SGHDN, CDR2 FVKESK. Trimming removed 1 base at V and 7 bases at J, with 5 bases between. Ahead of thyroid surgery, no patient had received treatment of any kind. The sample comes from a study of metastatic and nonmetastatic thyroid tumors. Study summary: Peripheral blood and tumor or nodule samples from malignant and benign thyroid patients were compared.

In the original workflow: A papillary thyroid cancer distant-metastasis classifier was built from CDR3 differences across clinicopathological groups. TCRdb reanalyzed the PCR reads via MiXCR. Clone size and V and J calls follow TCRdb, not the original study. The data hold approximately 40,000 clones, with about an eighth observed a single time. Study-wide points: Significantly higher TCR beta diversity was reportedly seen in malignant thyroid tumors than benign nodules, in blood and tumor.

The chain recombines TRBV14 with TRBJ2-1, with D hard to call. The TCR was taken from a female donor with papillary thyroid cancer or a benign thyroid nodule (not recorded which). Some clones in this sample may be carry-over from other donors' samples. The sequencing sample was made of blood. The CDR3 is CASSQVLNEQFF. The DNA of the CDR3 is TGTGCCAGCAGCCAAGTACTAAATGAGCAGTTCTTC.